This is a list of T cell receptor beta chains from one sample in a study of molecular identifiers for immune sequencing clone quantification. TCRdb called the PCR reads again in MiXCR, with one record for every CDR3 protein. The sample carries over 300,000 distinct CDR3 sequences, roughly 24% recorded once. The sample comprised naive CD8+ T cells from blood, with Jurkat cell RNA spiked in. The receptors originated from a human donor in good health. Some libraries in this study had Jurkat cell RNA spiked in. CDR3s include the opening cysteine and the closing phenylalanine or tryptophan. A D gene is named only where the DNA matches it firmly. Size is stated for part of the rows, as once, few or many counts, or as a class when the clone is expanded.

D: -; V: TRBV5-4; length: 13; size: -; J: TRBJ1-5; CDR3: CASSLGEDQPQHF; DNA: TGTGCCAGCAGCTTGGGAGAGGATCAGCCCCAGCATTTT
D: TRBD1; V: TRBV24-1; length: 15; size: many; J: TRBJ2-2; CDR3: CATSDFRTGTGELFF; DNA: TGTGCCACCAGTGATTTCAGGACAGGGACCGGGGAGCTGTTTTTT
D: TRBD1; V: TRBV7-3; length: 15; size: many; J: TRBJ2-5; CDR3: CASSYRDRVQETQYF; DNA: TGTGCCAGCAGCTACCGGGACAGAGTTCAAGAGACCCAGTACTTC
D: TRBD1; V: TRBV14; length: 14; size: -; J: TRBJ1-6; CDR3: CASSPQGWDSPLHF; DNA: TGTGCCAGCAGTCCACAGGGGTGGGATTCACCCCTCCACTTT
D: -; V: TRBV4-3; length: 16; size: few; J: TRBJ1-2; CDR3: CASSQHATDPNYGYTF; DNA: TGCGCCAGCAGCCAACACGCGACAGACCCAAACTATGGCTACACCTTC
D: -; V: TRBV7-3; length: 14; size: few; J: TRBJ2-5; CDR3: CASSPHEVGETQYF; DNA: TGTGCCAGCAGCCCGCATGAGGTTGGAGAGACCCAGTACTTC
D: TRBD2; V: TRBV25-1; length: 14; size: few; J: TRBJ2-1; CDR3: CASSISGGAVEQFF; DNA: TGTGCCAGCAGTATCAGCGGGGGGGCGGTTGAGCAGTTCTTC
D: -; V: TRBV4-3; length: 17; size: -; J: TRBJ2-4; CDR3: CASSQVFGRRAKSIQYF; DNA: TGCGCCAGCAGCCAAGTTTTCGGGCGACGGGCCAAAAGCATTCAGTACTTC
D: -; V: TRBV5-1; length: 15; size: many; J: TRBJ2-7; CDR3: CASSLWPGSRYEQYF; DNA: TGCGCCAGCAGCCTATGGCCCGGGAGTCGGTACGAGCAGTACTTC
D: -; V: TRBV6-6; length: 13; size: -; J: TRBJ2-7; CDR3: CASSPLDYYEQYF; DNA: TGTGCCAGCAGTCCCCTGGACTACTACGAGCAGTACTTC
D: TRBD2; V: TRBV28; length: 17; size: few; J: TRBJ2-3; CDR3: CASSEGLAGVGTDTQYF; DNA: TGTGCCAGCAGTGAGGGACTAGCGGGAGTCGGCACAGATACGCAGTATTTT